This T cell receptor (beta chain) was retrieved from a study of blood T cell repertoires in COVID-19. At the level of the study: T cells, B-cell-depleted T cells, or PBMCs supplied cDNA or gDNA.

Seattle patients were enrolled while actively infected and followed longitudinally. CDR3 length: 13 amino acids. Germline CDR1 is KGHDR and CDR2 is SFDVKD. Trimming pared 1 base from V and 9 bases from J, leaving 9 bases between. Methods used by the authors: Counts of nucleated cells, estimated from reference gene primer amplification, were obtained. Sequencing used immunoSEQ multiplex PCR; TCRdb keeps in-frame clones, though not all of them. From that table come the V and J calls and clone size; the DNA was used to work out D and trimming. This table has over 200,000 clones, under 90% appearing once.

This chain joins TRBV24-1 and TRBJ2-1; D remains ambiguous. This receptor was taken from a man aged 50 or older with COVID-19, enrolled during active disease. The sample taken for sequencing was peripheral blood. CDR3 coding DNA: TGTGCCACCAGTGATTTCCCTTATAGTGAGCAGTTCTTC. It specifies CATSDFPYSEQFF.